This T cell receptor beta chain was observed in a study of beta chain features in type 1 diabetes. Study-wide background: Patient and healthy donor groups were alike in age, gender and cell yields. General study results and limits: Possibly, sequencing cDNA over-represented cells that had high TCR expression levels. There was a moderate but significant shortening of TCRB CDR3s in all four CD4+ subsets of Type 1 diabetes patients.

A remark on this clone: Its matching antigen is unknown.

Isolated RNA was reverse transcribed in full, so expressed TCRB transcripts were sequenced. Repertoires were generated with immunoSEQ multiplex PCR, while TCRdb's copy carries only in-frame clones and drops some. The repertoire includes about 130,000 clones, around a tenth of them detected once, and roughly 0.74% sits in the top ten. V shed 1 base and J shed 2 bases, with 12 bases lying between them. CDR1 GTSNPN and CDR2 SVGIG come from the germline V gene (reference sequence). CDR3 size: 15 residues. Sequenced material: central memory CD4+ T cells from blood. This clonotype originated in a man between 18 and 35 years old in good health. J is TRBJ1-5 and V is TRBV30; D not resolved. DNA of the CDR3: TGTGCCTGGAGTGGCGCTATGGTGGGCAATCAGCCCCAGCATTTT. Protein product: CAWSGAMVGNQPQHF. Full variable domain (missing parts from reference TRBV30 and TRBJ1-5): SQTIHQWPATLVQPVGSPLSLECTVEGTSNPNLYWYRQAAGRGLQLLFYSVGIGQISSEVPQNLSASRPQDRQFILSSKKLLLSDSGFYLCAWSGAMVGNQPQHFGDGTRLSIL.